The T cell receptor beta chain under discussion was sequenced for a study of blood T cell repertoires in COVID-19. CDR1 and CDR2 from the germline V gene are SGHNT and YYREEE (reference sequence). The V end was cut by 3 bases, the J end by 3 bases, with 18 bases between. The CDR3 contains 16 residues. Repertoires were generated with immunoSEQ multiplex PCR, while TCRdb's copy carries only in-frame clones and drops some. The table includes about 280,000 clones, about four fifths detected once. This clonotype originated in a man aged 40-49 years who had been exposed to COVID-19. Specimen: PBMCs or T cells enriched from blood (not recorded which). This chain uses TRBV5-4 with TRBJ2-5, with TRBD2 as a possible D gene (5 bases). The CDR3 region is CASSSSGLRGKETQYF. Written as DNA, the CDR3 is TGTGCCAGCAGCTCCTCCGGACTCAGAGGTAAAGAGACCCAGTACTTC.